This section outlines one TCR beta chain sequence together with its context. Its antigen remains unidentified. The data are from a study of shared clonotypes between healthy human individuals. Assay runs were performed at deep level. Assay used: immunoSEQ multiplex PCR; TCRdb lists only in-frame clones, some missing. This table holds over 2 million clones, around 96% found once. General study results and limits: Researchers found naive subsets generally carried larger estimated richness than memory subsets.

In the naive CD8 group, cells lacked CD45RO and were positively selected for CCR7, so terminally differentiated effector memory CD45RA+ cells were left out. Donors were healthy HIV-negative adults without recently reported acute infections or vaccinations. Unmatched junction bases numbered 7, after V lost 6 bases and J lost 5 bases. Per germline, CDR1 MNHEY and CDR2 SVGAGI. The CDR3 sequence is 13 residues long. The sample consisted of naive CD8+ T cells sorted from blood. The chain couples TRBV6-5 to TRBJ2-7; TRBD1 matches at 7 bases. This receptor was identified in a man younger than 30 in good health. The CDR3: CASSPTGYHEQYF. CDR3 nucleotide sequence: TGTGCCAGCAGCCCGACAGGGTACCACGAGCAGTACTTC.